The TCR beta chain under discussion was sequenced for a study of regulatory T cells (dated by TCRdb to 2016 to 2018). Some background on the complete study: T-cell receptor beta repertoires of sorted regulatory, conventional CD4+ and CD8+ T cells were compared between CD3G-deficient patients and healthy controls.

Evidence of autoimmunity was found in all CD3G-deficient patients, and more severe autoimmunity was observed in two of the patients. Patients were tested at ages ranging from 2 to 39 years, and reduced naive and increased memory CD4+ and CD8+ T-cell proportions were found in the patients. CD4+ cells were FACS-sorted into CD25-high CD127-low regulatory T cells and CD25-low CD127-high conventional CD4+ T cells. Over five individuals with CD3G deficiency were included in the patient group. Patient samples and clinical data were obtained from an international physician network spanning the United States, Europe and Asia. Ficoll density separation was used to isolate peripheral blood mononuclear cells. V lost 2 bases and J lost 9 bases; the stretch between them is 11 bases long. CDR3 length: 14 amino acids, cysteine to phenylalanine. CDR3 DNA is the only sequence kept; it has 42 bases, read in frame from the first base. The germline V gene gives CDR1 as MNHNS and CDR2 as SASEGT.

What the study reported, not specific to this receptor: In patients, repertoires had restricted unique TRB V-J pairs and skewed V and J gene usage, with regulatory T cells showing the most marked changes. Hydrophobic residues at CDR3 positions 6 and 7 were enriched in conventional CD4+ T cells from CD3G-deficient patients, which suggests more self-reactive specificities.

For the multiplex PCR, 52 forward TRBV primers and 13 reverse TRBJ primers were used, and amplification bias was corrected with both assay-based and computational methods. Rearranged TRB loci were amplified from genomic DNA by multiplex PCR within the immunoSEQ assay. An Illumina HiSeq platform was used to sequence the TRB amplicons. Processing in the source paper ran as follows. Raw sequences were error-filtered and aligned to reference gene sequences by custom algorithms, then analyzed with the immunoSEQ online tools. The frequencies of productive and nonproductive TRB rearrangements were evaluated among unique sequences as well as among total sequences. Hydrophobicity and amino acid composition of residues 6 and 7 within the TRB CDR3 were used to estimate the potential for self-reactivity. For group comparisons, t tests, Mann-Whitney tests or two-way ANOVA were performed in Prism software. TCRdb mirrors the immuneACCESS table, restricted to in-frame sequences. Some clones are absent from its copies; in checked studies, under half trace to an unresolved V gene, and the reason for the others is unknown. The V and J calls and clone size were taken over from that table, and D and trimming were inferred from the DNA. The table for this sample lists around 29,000 clones; over 90% of them were counted only once. More than 0.75% of the sample comes from the top ten.

This clone was recorded only once. It lacks a known antigen. No clone much larger than this one lies a single base away; base qualities are absent. The source material was conventional CD4+ T cells sorted from blood. The TCR comes from a child aged 2 to 10 with CD3G deficiency. The rearrangement joined TRBV6-1 to TRBJ1-6; the D gene cannot be resolved reliably. The bases are TGTGCCAGCAGTGAATTTGGGGTAACTTCACCCCTCCACTTT. It codes for CASSEFGVTSPLHF.